The rows below give T cell receptor beta chains drawn from one sample of a study of shared clonotypes between healthy human individuals. The assay was immunoSEQ multiplex PCR, and TCRdb's table has in-frame clones only and misses some. The sample consists of millions of clones, over 85% of them appearing once. The sequenced sample was naive CD4+ T cells sorted from blood. The receptors here all came from a man aged 18-30 years in good health. CDR3s include the opening cysteine and the closing phenylalanine or tryptophan. The D gene is left open where the match is weak. Clone size is shown for a subset of rows, as once, few, many or a class of expanded clone.

J: TRBJ2-1
V: TRBV14
size: .
D: TRBD1
DNA: TGTGCCAGCAGCCAATGGGGACAGGGGGACGGGCAGTTCTTC
CDR3: CASSQWGQGDGQFF

J: TRBJ2-5
V: TRBV7-3
size: .
D: .
DNA: TGTGCCAGCAGCCTCAATAGGGATGAGACCCAGTACTTC
CDR3: CASSLNRDETQYF

J: TRBJ1-3
V: TRBV7-2
size: .
D: .
DNA: TGTGCCAGCAGCTTAGCAACAGGCTCTGGAAACACCATATATTTT
CDR3: CASSLATGSGNTIYF

J: TRBJ2-6
V: TRBV18
size: once
D: .
DNA: TGTGCCAGCTCACCGTACGACACTGAACACTCTGGGGCCAACGTCCTGACTTTC
CDR3: CASSPYDTEHSGANVLTF

J: TRBJ2-7
V: TRBV28
size: once
D: .
DNA: TGTGCCAGCAGCGGACCGGGAGATACCTCGTACGAGCAGTACTTC
CDR3: CASSGPGDTSYEQYF

J: TRBJ1-3
V: TRBV9
size: once
D: TRBD1
DNA: TGTGCCAGCAGCGTAGAGACAGGGGGCTCTGGAAACACCATATATTTT
CDR3: CASSVETGGSGNTIYF

J: TRBJ2-1
V: TRBV27
size: .
D: TRBD2
DNA: TGTGCCAGCAGTTTGGCACTAGCGGGGACGAATGAGCAGTTCTTC
CDR3: CASSLALAGTNEQFF

J: TRBJ1-2
V: TRBV19
size: .
D: TRBD1
DNA: TGTGCCAGTAGTATACCGACAGGGGGATACCTCTATGGCTACACCTTC
CDR3: CASSIPTGGYLYGYTF

J: TRBJ1-5
V: TRBV28
size: once
D: .
DNA: TGTGCCAGCAGTTTAATAGGGGCTATTAATCAGCCCCAGCATTTT
CDR3: CASSLIGAINQPQHF

J: TRBJ2-6
V: TRBV7-9
size: .
D: TRBD1
DNA: TGTGCCAGCACCGAAGGCCAGGGGGAAGTCTCTGGGGCCAACGTCCTGACTTTC
CDR3: CASTEGQGEVSGANVLTF

J: TRBJ2-7
V: TRBV25-1
size: .
D: .
DNA: TGTGCCAGCAGTGAGCTTGGGGGAGTATCCTACGAGCAGTACTTC
CDR3: CASSELGGVSYEQYF

J: TRBJ1-1
V: TRBV7-2
size: .
D: .
DNA: TGTGCCAGCAGCTTAGCTATTCAAGGTGAAGCTTTCTTT
CDR3: CASSLAIQGEAFF

J: TRBJ2-2
V: TRBV15
size: .
D: TRBD1
DNA: TGTGCCACCAGCAGGGCCCTGACAGGGGAGAACACCGGGGAGCTGTTTTTT
CDR3: CATSRALTGENTGELFF

J: TRBJ1-1
V: TRBV7-3
size: .
D: .
DNA: TGTGCCAGCAGCTTGCAGGAGAACACTGAAGCTTTCTTT
CDR3: CASSLQENTEAFF

J: TRBJ2-3
V: TRBV5-1
size: .
D: .
DNA: TGCGCCAGCAGCCCAGGACTATCCGGGGATACGCAGTATTTT
CDR3: CASSPGLSGDTQYF